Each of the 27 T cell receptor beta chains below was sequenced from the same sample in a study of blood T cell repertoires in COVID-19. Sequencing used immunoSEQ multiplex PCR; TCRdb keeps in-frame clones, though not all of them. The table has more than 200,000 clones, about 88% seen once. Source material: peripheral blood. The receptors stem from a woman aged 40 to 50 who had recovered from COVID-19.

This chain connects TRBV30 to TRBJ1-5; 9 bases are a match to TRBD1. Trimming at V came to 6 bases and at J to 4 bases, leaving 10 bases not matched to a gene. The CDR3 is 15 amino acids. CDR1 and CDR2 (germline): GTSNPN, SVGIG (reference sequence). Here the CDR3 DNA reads TGTGCCTGCTCCGGGACAGGGCTAAATAATCAGCCCCAGCATTTT. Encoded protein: CACSGTGLNNQPQHF.

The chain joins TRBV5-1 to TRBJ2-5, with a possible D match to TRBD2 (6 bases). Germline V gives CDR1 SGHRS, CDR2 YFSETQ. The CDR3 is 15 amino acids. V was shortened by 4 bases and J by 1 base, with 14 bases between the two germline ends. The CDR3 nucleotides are TGCGCCAGCAGCGTGCGTGGGGACTCCCAAGAGACCCAGTACTTC. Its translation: CASSVRGDSQETQYF.

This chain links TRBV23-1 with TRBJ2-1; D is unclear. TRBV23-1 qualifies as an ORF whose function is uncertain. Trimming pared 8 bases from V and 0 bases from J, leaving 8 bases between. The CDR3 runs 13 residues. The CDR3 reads CASSHCSYNEQFF. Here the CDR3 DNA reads TGCGCCAGCTCCCATTGCTCCTACAATGAGCAGTTCTTC.

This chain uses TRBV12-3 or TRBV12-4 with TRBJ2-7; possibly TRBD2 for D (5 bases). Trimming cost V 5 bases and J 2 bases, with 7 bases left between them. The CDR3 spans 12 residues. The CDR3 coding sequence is TGTGCCAGCAGTCGGGGTACCTACGAGCAGTACTTC. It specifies CASSRGTYEQYF.

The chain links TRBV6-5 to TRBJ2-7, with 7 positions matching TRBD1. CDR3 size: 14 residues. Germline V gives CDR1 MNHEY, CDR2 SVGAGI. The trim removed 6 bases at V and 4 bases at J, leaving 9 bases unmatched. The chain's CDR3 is CASRPTGLAYEQYF. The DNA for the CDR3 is TGTGCCAGCAGGCCGACAGGGTTGGCGTACGAGCAGTACTTC.

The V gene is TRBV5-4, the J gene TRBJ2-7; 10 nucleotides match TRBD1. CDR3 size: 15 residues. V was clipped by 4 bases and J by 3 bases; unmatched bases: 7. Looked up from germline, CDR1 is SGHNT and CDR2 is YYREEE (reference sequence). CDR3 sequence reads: CASSTGQGGHYEQYF. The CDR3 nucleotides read TGTGCCAGCAGCACCGGACAGGGGGGCCACTACGAGCAGTACTTC.

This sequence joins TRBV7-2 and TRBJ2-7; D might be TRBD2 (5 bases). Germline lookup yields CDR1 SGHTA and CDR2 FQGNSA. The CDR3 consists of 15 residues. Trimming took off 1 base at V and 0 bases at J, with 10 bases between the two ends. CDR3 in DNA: TGTGCCAGCAGCTTAGGGCGGGCCAACTCCTACGAGCAGTACTTC. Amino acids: CASSLGRANSYEQYF.

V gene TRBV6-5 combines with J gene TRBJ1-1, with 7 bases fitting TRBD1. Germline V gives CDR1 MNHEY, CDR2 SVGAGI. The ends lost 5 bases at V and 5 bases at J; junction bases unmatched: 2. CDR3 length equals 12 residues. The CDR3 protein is CASSIRGTEAFF. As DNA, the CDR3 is TGTGCCAGCAGTATCAGGGGGACTGAAGCTTTCTTT.

CDR3 amino acids: CASSPDRGMEYKNIQYF. The CDR3 DNA follows: TGTGCCAGCAGCCCGGACAGGGGCATGGAGTACAAAAACATTCAGTACTTC. This chain links TRBV6-2 or TRBV6-3 with TRBJ2-4, with TRBD1 matching over 9 bases. V was clipped by 6 bases and J by 3 bases; unmatched bases: 12. Looked up from germline, CDR1 is MNHEY and CDR2 is SVGEGT. The CDR3 has 17 residues.

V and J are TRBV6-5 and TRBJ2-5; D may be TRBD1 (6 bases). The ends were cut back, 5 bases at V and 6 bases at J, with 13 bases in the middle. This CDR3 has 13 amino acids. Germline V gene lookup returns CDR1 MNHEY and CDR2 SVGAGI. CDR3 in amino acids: CASSPGQLKTQYF. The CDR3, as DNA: TGTGCCAGCAGTCCCGGACAGCTGAAGACCCAGTACTTC.

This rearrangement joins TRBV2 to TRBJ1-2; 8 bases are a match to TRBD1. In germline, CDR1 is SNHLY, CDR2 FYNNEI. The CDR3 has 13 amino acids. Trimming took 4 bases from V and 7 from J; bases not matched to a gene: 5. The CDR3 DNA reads TGTGCCAGCAGTGGCACAGGGGGTTCTGGCTACACCTTC. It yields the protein CASSGTGGSGYTF.

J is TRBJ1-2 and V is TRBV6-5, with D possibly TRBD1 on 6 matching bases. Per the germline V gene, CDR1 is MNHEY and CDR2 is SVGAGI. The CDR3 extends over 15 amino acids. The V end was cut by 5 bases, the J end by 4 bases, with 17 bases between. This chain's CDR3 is CASSLGGAQGYGYTF. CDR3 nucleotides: TGTGCCAGCAGTCTGGGGGGGGCGCAGGGCTATGGCTACACCTTC.

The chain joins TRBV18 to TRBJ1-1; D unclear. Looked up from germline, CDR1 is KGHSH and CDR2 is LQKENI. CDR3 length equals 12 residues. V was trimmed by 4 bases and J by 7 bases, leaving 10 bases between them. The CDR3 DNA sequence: TGTGCCAGCTCACTTATGTCGGGTGAAGCTTTCTTT. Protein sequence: CASSLMSGEAFF.

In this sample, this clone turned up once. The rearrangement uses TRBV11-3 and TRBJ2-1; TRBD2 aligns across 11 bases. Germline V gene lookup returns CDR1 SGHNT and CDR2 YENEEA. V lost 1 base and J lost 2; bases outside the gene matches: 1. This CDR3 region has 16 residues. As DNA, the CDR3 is TGTGCCAGCAGCTTAGGACTAGCGGGGCCCTACAATGAGCAGTTCTTC. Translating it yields CASSLGLAGPYNEQFF.

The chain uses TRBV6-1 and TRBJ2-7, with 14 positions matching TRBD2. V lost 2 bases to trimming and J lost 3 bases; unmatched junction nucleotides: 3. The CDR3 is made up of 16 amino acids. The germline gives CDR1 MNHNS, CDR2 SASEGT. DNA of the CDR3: TGTGCCAGCAGTGAATTGACTAGCGGGAGGGTCTACGAGCAGTACTTC. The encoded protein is CASSELTSGRVYEQYF.

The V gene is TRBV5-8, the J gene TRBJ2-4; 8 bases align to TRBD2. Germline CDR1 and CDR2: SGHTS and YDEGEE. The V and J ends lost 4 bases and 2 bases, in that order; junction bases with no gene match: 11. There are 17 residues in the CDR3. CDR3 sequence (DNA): TGTGCCAGCAGCAAAACCCAGCGGGAGTGGTCCAAAAACATTCAGTACTTC. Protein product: CASSKTQREWSKNIQYF. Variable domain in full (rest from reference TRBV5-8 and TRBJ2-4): EAGVTQSPTHLIKTRGQQATLRCSPISGHTSVYWYQQALGLGLQFLLWYDEGEERNRGNFPPRFSGRQFPNYSSELNVNALELEDSALYLCASSKTQREWSKNIQYFGAGTRLSVL.

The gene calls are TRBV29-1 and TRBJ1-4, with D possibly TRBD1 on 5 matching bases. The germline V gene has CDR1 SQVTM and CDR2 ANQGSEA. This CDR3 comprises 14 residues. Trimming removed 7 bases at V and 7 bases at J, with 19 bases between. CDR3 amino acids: CSALTDMSSEKLFF. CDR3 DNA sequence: TGCAGCGCCTTAACGGACATGAGCAGTGAAAAACTGTTTTTT. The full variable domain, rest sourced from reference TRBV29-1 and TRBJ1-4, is SAVISQKPSRDICQRGTSLTIQCQVDSQVTMMFWYRQQPGQSLTLIATANQGSEATYESGFVIDKFPISRPNLTFSTLTVSNMSPEDSSIYLCSALTDMSSEKLFFGSGTQLSVL.

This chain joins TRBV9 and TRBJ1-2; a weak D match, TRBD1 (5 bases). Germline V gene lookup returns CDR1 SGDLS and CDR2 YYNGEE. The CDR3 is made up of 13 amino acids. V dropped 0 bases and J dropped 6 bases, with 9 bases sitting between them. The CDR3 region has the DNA TGTGCCAGCAGCGTAGGGGCAGGGAATGGCTACACCTTC. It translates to CASSVGAGNGYTF.

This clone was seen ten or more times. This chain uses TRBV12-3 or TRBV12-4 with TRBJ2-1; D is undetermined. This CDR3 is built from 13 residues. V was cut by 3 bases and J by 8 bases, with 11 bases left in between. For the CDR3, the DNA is TGTGCCAGCAGTTTGATGGTCGACTATGAGCAGTTCTTC. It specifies CASSLMVDYEQFF.

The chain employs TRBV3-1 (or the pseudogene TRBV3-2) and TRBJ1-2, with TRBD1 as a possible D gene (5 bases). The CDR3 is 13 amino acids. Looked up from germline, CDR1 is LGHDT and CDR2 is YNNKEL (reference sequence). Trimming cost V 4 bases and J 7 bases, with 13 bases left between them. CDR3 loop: CASSREGTGGYTF. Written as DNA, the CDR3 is TGTGCCAGCAGCCGAGAGGGCACAGGTGGCTACACCTTC.

DNA for the CDR3: TGTGCCAGCAGACATCATGCTAGCTACGAGCAGTACTTC. Amino acids: CASRHHASYEQYF. The genes are TRBV7-2 and TRBJ2-7; D gene unclear. Germline values: CDR1 SGHTA, CDR2 FQGNSA. Trimming took 6 bases from V and 3 from J, leaving 12 bases between them. The CDR3 consists of 13 residues.

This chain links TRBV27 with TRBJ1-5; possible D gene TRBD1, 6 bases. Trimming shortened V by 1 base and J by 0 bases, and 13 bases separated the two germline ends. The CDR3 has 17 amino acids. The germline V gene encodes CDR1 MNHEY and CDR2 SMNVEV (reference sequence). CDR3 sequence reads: CASSLWGRGYSNQPQHF. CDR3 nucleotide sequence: TGTGCCAGCAGTTTATGGGGCAGGGGTTATAGCAATCAGCCCCAGCATTTT.

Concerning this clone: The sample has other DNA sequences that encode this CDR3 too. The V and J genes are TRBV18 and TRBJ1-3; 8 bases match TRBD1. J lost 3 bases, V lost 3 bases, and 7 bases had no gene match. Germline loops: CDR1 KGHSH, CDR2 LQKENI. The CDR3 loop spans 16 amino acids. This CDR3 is CASSPGQGVYGNTIYF. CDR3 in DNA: TGTGCCAGCTCACCCGGACAGGGAGTATATGGAAACACCATATATTTT.

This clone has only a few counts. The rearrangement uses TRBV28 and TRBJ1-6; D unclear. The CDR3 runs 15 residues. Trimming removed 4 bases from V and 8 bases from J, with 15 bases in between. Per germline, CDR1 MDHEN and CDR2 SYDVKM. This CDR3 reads CASSSGDPLYSPLHF. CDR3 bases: TGTGCCAGCAGTTCGGGAGATCCCCTGTATTCACCCCTCCACTTT. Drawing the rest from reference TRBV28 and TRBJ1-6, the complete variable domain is DVKVTQSSRYLVKRTGEKVFLECVQDMDHENMFWYRQDPGLGLRLIYFSYDVKMKEKGDIPEGYSVSREKKERFSLILESASTNQTSMYLCASSSGDPLYSPLHFGNGTRLTVT.

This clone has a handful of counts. The CDR3 DNA is TGTGCCAGCAGTGACTCTAGCGGGGGGGCCACAGATACGCAGTATTTT. Translating gives CASSDSSGGATDTQYF. V gene TRBV6-4 combines with J gene TRBJ2-3; 11 bases map to TRBD2. V was pared by 0 bases and J by 2 bases, with 1 base of the junction left unmatched. The CDR3 consists of 16 residues. From germline, CDR1 is MRHNA and CDR2 SNTAGT.

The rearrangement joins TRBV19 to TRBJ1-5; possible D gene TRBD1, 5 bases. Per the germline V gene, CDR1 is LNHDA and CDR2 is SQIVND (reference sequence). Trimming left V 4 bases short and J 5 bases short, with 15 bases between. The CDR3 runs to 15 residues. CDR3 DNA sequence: TGTGCCAGTAGTAAGGGAACGGGGGAGCATCAGCCCCAGCATTTT. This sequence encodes CASSKGTGEHQPQHF.

CDR3: CASSIKNTRMEKLFF. CDR3 DNA: TGTGCCAGTAGTATAAAGAACACCAGGATGGAAAAACTGTTTTTT. The chain carries TRBV19 and TRBJ1-4; D is unresolved. Trimming stripped 2 bases from V and 8 bases from J, with 15 bases between. This CDR3 is built from 15 residues. Germline loops: CDR1 LNHDA, CDR2 SQIVND (reference sequence).